This TCR beta chain came from a study of T cells in Graves' hyperthyroidism and ophthalmopathy. TCR beta CDR3 sequences were amplified from RNA transcripts. When the TCR CDR3 underwent first-round RT-PCR, the HTBI primer set was used. TCRdb recomputed calls from the multiplex PCR reads with MiXCR, one row per CDR3 protein. The sample shows about 560,000 distinct CDR3 sequences, approximately 15% of them seen only once. Trimming took off 7 bases at V and 2 bases at J, with 3 bases between the two ends. The CDR3 consists of 11 residues. The receptor's source is a middle-aged woman with Graves' hyperthyroidism. Sequenced: blood. The V and J genes are TRBV12-3 or TRBV12-4 and TRBJ2-1; D gene uncertain. CDR3 DNA: TGTGCCAGCACAACCTACAATGAGCAGTTCTTC. The encoded protein is CASTTYNEQFF.